This T cell receptor beta chain was sequenced in a study of blood T cell repertoires in COVID-19. The data were produced by immunoSEQ multiplex PCR, yet TCRdb's version contains in-frame clones alone and is incomplete. The data contain about 190,000 clones, roughly 80% of them singletons. This clone was recorded once. This CDR3 is built from 14 residues. CDR1 is MNHNY, CDR2 SVGAGI, per germline (reference sequence). V was trimmed by 0 bases and J by 2 bases, leaving 6 bases between them. The V gene is TRBV6-6, the J gene TRBJ2-3, with D uncertain. The TCR originated in a man aged 45-65 years who had recovered from COVID-19. Sequences were obtained from peripheral blood. As DNA, the CDR3 is TGTGCCAGCAGTTACTCGGCTTCCACAGATACGCAGTATTTT. As protein: CASSYSASTDTQYF.